The 12 T cell receptor beta chains in this list originate from one sample, sequenced in a study of CD8+CD57+ T cells in acquired aplastic anemia. Genomic DNA served as template for TCR beta VDJ and CDR3 profiling. TCRdb re-derived calls from the reads in MiXCR, one entry per CDR3 protein. Seen here are roughly 130,000 distinct CDR3 sequences, 40% to 60% observed once, and the top ten hold roughly 2.5%. Material for sequencing was sorted CD4+, CD8+, or CD8+CD57+ T cells (not recorded which) from PBMCs. These receptors all stem from a human donor in good health, serving as a control.

This clonotype was detected a few times. This chain links TRBV19 with TRBJ2-5, with 7 positions matching TRBD2. Per germline, CDR1 LNHDA and CDR2 SQIVND (reference sequence). V trimming: 11 bases; J trimming: 5 bases; junction bases outside the gene matches: 5. This CDR3 region has 11 residues. The CDR3 DNA follows: TGTGCCTCCAAGGGAGGGGAGACCCAGTACTTC. Protein product: CASKGGETQYF.

V is TRBV25-1 and J is TRBJ1-4; D may be TRBD1 (6 bases). The CDR3 is 14 residues long. Between the trimmed V and J ends, which lost 5 bases and 14 bases, there was a span of 21 bases. Germline V lookup: CDR1 MGHDK, CDR2 SYGVNS. CDR3 DNA: TGTGCCAGCAGTCTCACCGGGACAACTAAAGGGCTGTTTTTT. Translation gives CASSLTGTTKGLFF. The full variable domain, in which reference TRBV25-1 and TRBJ1-4 provide the parts outside the CDR3, is EADIYQTPRYLVIGTGKKITLECSQTMGHDKMYWYQQDPGMELHLIHYSYGVNSTEKGDLSSESTVSRIRTEHFPLTLESARPSHTSQYLCASSLTGTTKGLFFGSGTQLSVL.

At least ten counts were recorded for this clonotype. The rearrangement joins TRBV20-1 to TRBJ2-3; possibly TRBD2 for D (5 bases). The germline V and J ends were trimmed by 6 bases and 2 bases, with 18 bases remaining between them. Germline V CDR1 and CDR2: DFQATT, SNEGSKA (reference sequence). This CDR3 comprises 15 residues. CDR3 bases: TGCAGTGCACGGGGTACCGGCCGAATCACAGATACGCAGTATTTT. Protein sequence: CSARGTGRITDTQYF.

This clonotype was detected only once. CDR3 in DNA: TGCGCCAGCAGCCAAGACGAGGGGGCGTACACTGAAGCTTTCTTT. The encoded protein is CASSQDEGAYTEAFF. The chain combines TRBV4-1 with TRBJ1-1, with 7 bases aligning to TRBD1. This CDR3 comprises 15 residues. Germline trimming cut 0 bases from V and 3 bases from J; bases unmatched to any gene: 4. CDR1 is MGHRA, CDR2 YSYEKL, per germline.

This clonotype was counted at least ten times. The chain couples TRBV20-1 to TRBJ2-7; a possible D gene is TRBD1 (5 bases). CDR3 length: 10 residues. Trimming shortened V by 6 bases and J by 4 bases, and 7 bases separated the two germline ends. Germline V gives CDR1 DFQATT, CDR2 SNEGSKA (reference sequence). The CDR3 loop reads CSAPGYEQYF. CDR3 bases: TGCAGTGCCCCAGGGTACGAGCAGTACTTC.

The rearrangement joins TRBV5-6 to TRBJ1-1, with a tentative D call TRBD1 (6 bases). Per germline, CDR1 SGHDT and CDR2 YYEEEE. V dropped 2 bases and J dropped 0 bases, with 11 bases sitting between them. The CDR3 is 15 amino acids. The CDR3 nucleotides are TGTGCCAGCAGCTTTTTGACAGGAATGAACACTGAAGCTTTCTTT. This sequence encodes CASSFLTGMNTEAFF.

The J gene is TRBJ1-2, the V gene TRBV29-1, with TRBD1 matching 7 bases. This CDR3 has 11 amino acids. The germline V gene has CDR1 SQVTM and CDR2 ANQGSEA. Losses at the gene ends were 7 bases for V and 6 bases for J; bases not matched to a gene: 5. The CDR3 DNA reads as TGCAGCGCACAGGGGTTCGATGGCTACACCTTC. This sequence encodes CSAQGFDGYTF.

V is TRBV6-1 and J is TRBJ2-3; D is possibly TRBD2 (6 bases). The CDR3 has 16 amino acids. The germline V gene has CDR1 MNHNS and CDR2 SASEGT. V was cut by 0 bases and J by 3 bases, with 13 bases left in between. CDR3 region: CASSEALGGMTDTQYF. The CDR3 DNA reads as TGTGCCAGCAGTGAAGCGCTCGGGGGTATGACAGATACGCAGTATTTT.

This sequence joins TRBV27 and TRBJ1-1; 12 nucleotides align to TRBD1. Germline CDR1 MNHEY, CDR2 SMNVEV (reference sequence). V shed 5 bases, J shed 10 bases, and the junction held 11 bases outside the gene matches. This CDR3 is 15 amino acids long. CDR3 sequence reads: CASSMGQGASSGAFF. The DNA for the CDR3 is TGTGCCAGCAGTATGGGACAGGGGGCGTCATCAGGAGCTTTCTTT.

A note on this clonotype: This is likely a read error, given that the CDR3 carries no conserved phenylalanine or tryptophan at its end. The limits of the CDR3 on the DNA are not certain, so only TCRdb's listed CDR3 is given. The J gene is TRBJ1-6, the V gene TRBV10-3. From germline, CDR1 is ENHRY and CDR2 SYGVKD. The CDR3 has 8 residues if both end residues are counted. CDR3 protein: CAISESKS.

This clonotype showed up many times. V and J are TRBV6-5 and TRBJ1-4; no clear D. V was pared by 2 bases and J by 8 bases, with 6 bases between. The CDR3 has 12 residues. Germline V gene data show CDR1 as MNHEY and CDR2 as SVGAGI. The CDR3: CASSYVGEKLFF. CDR3 DNA sequence: TGTGCCAGCAGTTACGTTGGAGAAAAACTGTTTTTT.

About this clonotype itself: A much bigger clone sits one base away, suggesting this may be a read error. The chain has TRBV4-1 and TRBJ2-1, with 9 bases fitting TRBD2. The germline V gene has CDR1 MGHRA and CDR2 YSYEKL. This CDR3 has 17 amino acids. The CDR3 spells CASIQDPSGGLIDEQFF. The CDR3 DNA follows: TGCGCCAGCATCCAAGATCCCAGCGGGGGGTTGATCGATGAGCAGTTCTTC.